These 31 T cell receptor beta chains were sequenced from one sample in a study of post-analysis software for immune sequencing data. These receptors are not linked to any known antigen. cDNA libraries for TCR beta contained unique molecular identifiers. MiXCR was run by TCRdb on the PCR reads, yielding one entry per CDR3 protein. The sample consists of fewer than 550,000 distinct CDR3 sequences, less than 40% of them appearing once. Whole-study findings and limits: Higher frequency in patients than in controls was seen for about five TRBV segments, with TRBV5-6, TRBV5-1 and TRBV20-1 among them.

The sequenced sample was blood. These receptors were collected from a girl aged 2 to 17 with multiple sclerosis.

This clonotype was detected once. The chain combines TRBV6-1 with TRBJ1-5, with D perhaps matching TRBD1 (6 bases). The V end lost 4 bases, the J end lost 1 base, and 11 bases lay between the germline ends. The CDR3 is 15 residues long. Germline assignment: CDR1 MNHNS and CDR2 SASEGT. The DNA for the CDR3 is TGTGCCAGCAGTGCGGGGGGCGCGAGCAATCAGCCCCAGCATTTT. Its protein is CASSAGGASNQPQHF.

The rearrangement uses TRBV6-6 and TRBJ2-1; D not resolved. V lost 6 bases, J lost 15 bases, and 27 bases lay in between. CDR3 size: 15 residues. CDR1 and CDR2 from the germline V gene are MNHNY and SVGAGI (reference sequence). The CDR3 coding sequence is TGTGCCAGCAGCGAATCTCCGGCGTCTCTAGAGAAGCGGTTCTTC. Its translation: CASSESPASLEKRFF.

Only a few counts were recorded for this clonotype. The CDR3 DNA is TGTGCCAGCAGGAAGGACTTTAACTATGGCTACACCTTC. Amino acid sequence: CASRKDFNYGYTF. The rearrangement uses TRBV2 and TRBJ1-2, with D unresolved. The V gene's germline CDR1 is SNHLY and CDR2 FYNNEI. This CDR3 is built from 13 residues. Trimming took off 6 bases at V and 1 base at J, with 9 bases between the two ends.

The genes are TRBV4-1 and TRBJ1-6; TRBD1 is a possible D gene (5 bases). The CDR3 extends over 17 amino acids. Between the trimmed V and J ends, which lost 2 bases and 9 bases, there was a span of 20 bases. Per germline, CDR1 MGHRA and CDR2 YSYEKL. As DNA, the CDR3 is TGCGCCAGCAGCCAACCAGGACGGCTACGGGGGGTTTCACCCCTCCACTTT. This encodes CASSQPGRLRGVSPLHF.

This clonotype occurred a few times. V gene TRBV5-5 combines with J gene TRBJ2-7; no reliable D call. The germline V gene has CDR1 SGHKS and CDR2 YYEKEE (reference sequence). The CDR3 has 12 residues. Deletions cut 4 bases from V and 5 bases from J, with 10 bases between. CDR3 sequence reads: CASSLLIDEQYF. The CDR3 nucleotides read TGTGCCAGCAGCCTTCTCATTGACGAGCAGTACTTC.

This clonotype was seen a handful of times. This rearrangement joins TRBV4-1 to TRBJ2-5; TRBD2 might be the D (6 bases). V was cut by 5 bases and J by 1 base, with 11 bases left in between. The germline gives CDR1 MGHRA, CDR2 YSYEKL. The CDR3 is 14 residues long. The CDR3 here is CASSARGIQETQYF. The CDR3 DNA is TGCGCCAGCAGCGCCCGGGGGATCCAAGAGACCCAGTACTTC.

This clonotype was recorded a few times. The V call is TRBV20-1, the J call TRBJ1-2; the D is unclear. V shed 5 bases and J shed 0 bases, with 16 bases lying between them. Germline V gene lookup returns CDR1 DFQATT and CDR2 SNEGSKA (reference sequence). This CDR3 has 15 residues. The CDR3 bases are TGCAGTGCTTCTAGGTACAGCCCAGCTAACTATGGCTACACCTTC. Its translation: CSASRYSPANYGYTF.

Only a few counts were recorded for this clonotype. This rearrangement joins TRBV6-1 to TRBJ1-5; possible D gene TRBD1, 5 bases. Per germline, CDR1 MNHNS and CDR2 SASEGT. V gave up 3 bases and J gave up 5 bases, with 11 bases separating them. The CDR3 spans 14 residues. CDR3 sequence: CASSDGTPYQPQHF. DNA for the CDR3: TGTGCCAGCAGTGACGGGACCCCCTATCAGCCCCAGCATTTT.

The chain recombines TRBV29-1 with TRBJ1-2; TRBD1 is a possible D gene (5 bases). This CDR3 is built from 14 residues. Per germline, CDR1 SQVTM and CDR2 ANQGSEA. Trimming removed 6 bases from V and 4 bases from J, with 18 bases in between. The CDR3 here is CSVRRAGGFYGYTF. CDR3 nucleotides: TGCAGCGTGCGCAGGGCCGGGGGATTCTATGGCTACACCTTC.

As for this clonotype: A read error may account for a junction end that differs from germline. The chain carries TRBV5-1 and TRBJ1-5; D is undetermined. The CDR3 totals 13 residues. The V gene's germline CDR1 is SGHRS and CDR2 YFSETQ. The DNA for the CDR3 is TGTGCCAGCAGCTTGGAGGGTTTAGAGCCCCAGCATTTT. Its translation is CASSLEGLEPQHF.

The chain carries TRBV11-2 and TRBJ2-2; TRBD1 aligns across 7 bases. V lost 4 bases and J lost 5; bases outside the gene matches: 4. This CDR3 region has 14 residues. Germline loops: CDR1 SGHAT, CDR2 FQNNGV. CDR3 nucleotides: TGTGCCAGCAGCTCGGACAGGCGGACCGGGGAGCTGTTTTTT. This translates into CASSSDRRTGELFF.

This clonotype turned up a few times. The V and J genes are TRBV5-5 and TRBJ1-5; a possible D gene is TRBD1 (5 bases). Germline V gives CDR1 SGHKS, CDR2 YYEKEE (reference sequence). The CDR3 runs 15 residues. Trimming pared 4 bases from V and 3 bases from J, leaving 14 bases between. This CDR3 is CASSARGNNNQPQHF. DNA of the CDR3: TGTGCCAGCAGCGCCCGGGGCAATAACAATCAGCCCCAGCATTTT.

The chain links TRBV20-1 to TRBJ2-5, with D perhaps matching TRBD2 (7 bases). Looked up from germline, CDR1 is DFQATT and CDR2 is SNEGSKA (reference sequence). The CDR3 covers 18 residues. The V end lost 6 bases, the J end lost 9 bases, and 35 bases lay between the germline ends. CDR3 in amino acids: CSAPGGGANEASHRAQYF. DNA of the CDR3: TGCAGTGCCCCTGGAGGGGGGGCCAACGAAGCCTCCCATCGGGCCCAGTACTTC.

This clonotype showed up many times. This chain connects TRBV10-3 to TRBJ2-6, with D hard to call. This CDR3 region has 16 residues. Germline V lookup: CDR1 ENHRY, CDR2 SYGVKD. Trimming cost V 7 bases and J 0 bases, with 13 bases left between them. The CDR3 spells CAIKVGPSSGANVLTF. CDR3 nucleotides: TGTGCCATCAAGGTCGGACCGTCCTCTGGGGCCAACGTCCTGACTTTC.

The V and J genes are TRBV18 and TRBJ2-5; either TRBD1 or TRBD2 may fit D (5 bases each). CDR1 and CDR2 (germline): KGHSH, LQKENI. The CDR3 is 15 amino acids. V was pared by 3 bases and J by 0 bases, with 11 bases between. The CDR3 sequence: CASSPTSGHQETQYF. The CDR3 coding sequence is TGTGCCAGCTCACCGACGTCGGGACACCAAGAGACCCAGTACTTC.

The chain recombines TRBV6-6 with TRBJ1-4; 7 positions agree with TRBD1. The V gene's germline CDR1 is MNHNY and CDR2 SVGAGI (reference sequence). V dropped 6 bases and J dropped 1; count of bases not matched to a gene: 11. The CDR3 spans 17 residues. The chain's CDR3 is CASSKKTGFRTNEKLFF. Here the CDR3 DNA reads TGTGCCAGCAGCAAGAAGACAGGGTTTCGAACTAATGAAAAACTGTTTTTT.

J is TRBJ2-1 and V is TRBV6-6, with TRBD2 matching over 8 bases. This CDR3 spans 13 amino acids. V was pared by 6 bases and J by 7 bases, with 5 bases of the junction left unmatched. CDR1 MNHNY and CDR2 SVGAGI come from the germline V gene (reference sequence). CDR3 amino acids: CASRWTSLNEQFF. The CDR3 DNA is TGTGCCAGCAGATGGACTAGCCTGAATGAGCAGTTCTTC.

The V call is TRBV20-1, the J call TRBJ1-2; D is uncertain. Germline CDR1 and CDR2: DFQATT and SNEGSKA (reference sequence). V was clipped by 3 bases and J by 6 bases, with 11 bases between them. This CDR3 has 12 residues. This CDR3 is CSASPRVHGYTF. CDR3 in DNA: TGCAGTGCTAGCCCCCGGGTCCATGGCTACACCTTC.

This clonotype was counted between two and nine times. The rearrangement joins TRBV14 to TRBJ1-1; D unclear. Trimming took off 4 bases at V and 3 bases at J, with 21 bases between the two ends. This CDR3 region has 17 residues. The germline V gene has CDR1 SGHDN and CDR2 FVKESK. CDR3 bases: TGTGCCAGCAGCCTAGACCACATGGTTTCTGGACACACTGAAGCTTTCTTT. It yields the protein CASSLDHMVSGHTEAFF. Looking up the rest from reference TRBV14 and TRBJ1-1 gives the full variable domain: EAGVTQFPSHSVIEKGQTVTLRCDPISGHDNLYWYRRVMGKEIKFLLHFVKESKQDESGMPNNRFLAERTGGTYSTLKVQPAELEDSGVYFCASSLDHMVSGHTEAFFGQGTRLTVV.

A word on this clonotype: The junction does not match germline at one end; this may be a read error. The rearrangement links TRBV25-1 to TRBJ2-5, with D perhaps matching TRBD1 (6 bases). Germline V gene lookup returns CDR1 MGHDK and CDR2 SYGVNS. The CDR3 is made up of 16 amino acids. CDR3 amino acids: CASSDPGQTNQEAQYF. The DNA of the CDR3 is TGTGCCAGCAGTGACCCCGGACAGACCAATCAAGAGGCCCAGTACTTC.

This clonotype was counted once. The chain is built from TRBV5-1 and TRBJ2-7; 7 bases agree with TRBD1. This CDR3 region has 14 residues. Germline V CDR1 and CDR2: SGHRS, YFSETQ. J lost 0 bases, V lost 5 bases, and 5 bases had no gene match. CDR3 region: CASRGTAASYEQYF. CDR3 bases: TGCGCCAGCAGGGGGACAGCAGCCTCCTACGAGCAGTACTTC.

In its sample, this clonotype was seen a few times. The chain recombines TRBV6-6 with TRBJ2-7; D assignment may be TRBD1 or TRBD2 (5 bases each). Looked up from germline, CDR1 is MNHNY and CDR2 is SVGAGI (reference sequence). Trimming removed 2 bases from V and 7 bases from J, with 21 bases in between. The CDR3 loop spans 16 amino acids. The CDR3 is CASSYKGRRGYNEQYF. CDR3 bases: TGTGCCAGCAGTTACAAGGGACGAAGGGGCTACAATGAGCAGTACTTC.

This clonotype came up a few times. The V and J genes are TRBV7-9 and TRBJ2-7; D tentatively reads TRBD1 or TRBD2 (5 bases each). Deletions cut 5 bases from V and 0 bases from J, with 14 bases between. Germline-derived CDR1 and CDR2 are SEHNR and FQNEAQ (reference sequence). The CDR3 spans 15 residues. This CDR3 reads CASSHRDGSSYEQYF. In DNA, the CDR3 is TGTGCCAGCAGCCACCGGGACGGAAGCTCCTACGAGCAGTACTTC.

V is TRBV12-3 or TRBV12-4 and J is TRBJ1-1, with no clear D. The CDR3 loop spans 11 amino acids. Trimming left V 6 bases short and J 7 bases short, with 9 bases between. For the CDR3, the DNA is TGTGCCAGCAGGATCGGGGATGAAGCTTTCTTT. This codes for CASRIGDEAFF.

This clonotype was detected only once. The chain links TRBV28 to TRBJ1-2; 8 nucleotides match TRBD1. CDR1 MDHEN and CDR2 SYDVKM come from the germline V gene. The CDR3 contains 14 residues. The V and J ends lost 6 bases and 2 bases, in that order; junction bases with no gene match: 5. CDR3 DNA: TGTGCCAGCAGGTCTTGGACAGGGAACTATGGCTACACCTTC. It yields the protein CASRSWTGNYGYTF.

A few counts support this clonotype. This chain joins TRBV28 and TRBJ1-2; possibly TRBD1 for D (6 bases). CDR3 length equals 13 residues. The germline CDR1 and CDR2 sequences are MDHEN and SYDVKM. V dropped 5 bases and J dropped 5 bases, with 12 bases sitting between them. CDR3 DNA sequence: TGTGCCAGCAGTGACGGCAGGGGTTATGGCTACACCTTC. This encodes CASSDGRGYGYTF.

This clonotype appeared a single time. Relative to the germline gene, one junction end is altered; a read error may explain this. The chain employs TRBV7-3 and TRBJ2-7; D remains unclear. CDR3 size: 15 residues. Germline V gene lookup returns CDR1 SGHTA and CDR2 FQGTGA. The DNA of the CDR3 is TGTGCCAGCAGCTTATTTTTAGGCGACTCCTACGAGCGGTACTTC. This sequence encodes CASSLFLGDSYERYF.

CDR3 bases: TGTGCCACCAGCCCCCAAGCGAATGAAAAACTGTTTTTT. It codes for CATSPQANEKLFF. The chain links TRBV15 to TRBJ1-4; D unclear. V lost 5 bases, J lost 5 bases, and 9 bases lay in between. This CDR3 spans 13 amino acids. In germline, CDR1 is LNHNV, CDR2 YYDKDF (reference sequence).

The rearrangement joins TRBV27 to TRBJ1-1; maybe TRBD1 (6 bases). Trimming removed 6 bases at V and 4 bases at J, with 12 bases between. Germline-derived CDR1 and CDR2 are MNHEY and SMNVEV (reference sequence). The CDR3 consists of 13 residues. The CDR3 DNA reads TGTGCCAGCAGATTTCAGGGGAGCACTGAAGCTTTCTTT. This encodes CASRFQGSTEAFF.

The sample holds a few counts of this clonotype. The chain joins TRBV5-6 to TRBJ1-2; the match to TRBD1 covers 8 bases. Germline V lookup: CDR1 SGHDT, CDR2 YYEEEE. This CDR3 is built from 14 residues. V was clipped by 4 bases and J by 4 bases; unmatched bases: 6. CDR3 residues: CASSIRTGTYGYTF. CDR3 coding DNA: TGTGCCAGCAGCATTCGGACAGGGACCTATGGCTACACCTTC.

This clonotype occurred a few times. V gene TRBV25-1 combines with J gene TRBJ2-7; TRBD2 is a possible D gene (6 bases). Germline CDR1 reads MGHDK; CDR2 reads SYGVNS. V lost 7 bases, J lost 2 bases, and 18 bases lay in between. This CDR3 contains 15 residues. CDR3 region: CASNPSGTSTYEQYF. For the CDR3, the DNA is TGTGCCAGCAATCCTTCCGGGACTTCCACCTACGAGCAGTACTTC.